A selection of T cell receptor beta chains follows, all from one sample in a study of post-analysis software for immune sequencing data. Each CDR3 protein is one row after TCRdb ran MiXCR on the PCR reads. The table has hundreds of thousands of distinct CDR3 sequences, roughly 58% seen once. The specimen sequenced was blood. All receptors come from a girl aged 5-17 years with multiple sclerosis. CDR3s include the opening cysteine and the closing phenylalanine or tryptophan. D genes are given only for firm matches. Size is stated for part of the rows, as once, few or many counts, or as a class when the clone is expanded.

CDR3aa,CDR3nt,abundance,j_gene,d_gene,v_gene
CASSSTGTGSYEQYF,TGCGCCAGCAGCTCTACCGGGACAGGCTCCTACGAGCAGTACTTC,NA,TRBJ2-7,TRBD1,TRBV5-1
CSAREVAGDYNEQFF,TGCAGTGCTAGAGAGGTAGCGGGGGACTACAATGAGCAGTTCTTC,NA,TRBJ2-1,TRBD2,TRBV20-1
CASSLGQRDSQETQYF,TGCGCCAGCAGCTTGGGGCAAAGGGATTCCCAAGAGACCCAGTACTTC,NA,TRBJ2-5,NA,TRBV5-1
CASSCGTVGYGYTF,TGTGCCAGCAGTTGTGGGACAGTAGGGTATGGCTACACCTTC,once,TRBJ1-2,TRBD1,TRBV12-3/TRBV12-4
CASSQDLSYGYTF,TGTGCCAGCAGCCAAGACTTGAGCTATGGCTACACCTTC,NA,TRBJ1-2,NA,TRBV14
CASSHFGTGSLYGYTF,TGTGCCAGCAGCCACTTCGGGACAGGATCTCTCTATGGCTACACCTTC,NA,TRBJ1-2,TRBD1,TRBV3-1
CASSQGQAAEQYF,TGTGCCAGCAGCCAAGGACAGGCAGCCGAGCAGTACTTC,NA,TRBJ2-7,NA,TRBV3-1
CATSDAGQGGQYF,TGTGCCACCAGTGATGCCGGACAGGGGGGACAGTACTTC,NA,TRBJ2-5,TRBD1,TRBV24-1
CSVESGGGYTF,TGCAGCGTTGAGTCGGGAGGAGGCTACACCTTC,many,TRBJ1-2,NA,TRBV29-1
CSAPLAGTSYNEQFF,TGCAGTGCACCTCTAGCGGGTACCTCCTACAATGAGCAGTTCTTC,NA,TRBJ2-1,TRBD2,TRBV20-1
CASTKGAHEQYF,TGTGCCAGCACCAAAGGGGCTCACGAGCAGTACTTC,NA,TRBJ2-7,NA,TRBV11-2
CASSYSQRNQPQHF,TGTGCCAGCAGTTACAGTCAACGCAATCAGCCCCAGCATTTT,NA,TRBJ1-5,NA,TRBV6-2/TRBV6-3
CSVMGTNTEAFF,TGCAGCGTTATGGGTACGAACACTGAAGCTTTCTTT,NA,TRBJ1-1,NA,TRBV29-1
CASSSRGRRTDTQYF,TGTGCCAGCAGCTCCCGCGGACGGCGGACAGATACGCAGTATTTT,few,TRBJ2-3,NA,TRBV7-9
CASSLKRTPYNEQFF,TGTGCCAGCAGCCTTAAAAGGACACCTTACAATGAGCAGTTCTTC,NA,TRBJ2-1,NA,TRBV7-8
CSVGTSGRELFF,TGCAGCGTTGGGACTAGCGGGAGGGAGCTGTTTTTT,many,TRBJ2-2,TRBD2,TRBV29-1
CAISAIGTNGYTF,TGTGCCATCAGTGCGATAGGGACAAATGGCTACACCTTC,NA,TRBJ1-2,NA,TRBV10-3